The 29 T cell receptor beta chains reported below all come from one sample, sequenced in a study of cytomegalovirus exposure and HLA in healthy donors. In the PCR, 60 Vbeta and 13 Jbeta primers were used. Some clones are missing from TCRdb's copy, which holds only in-frame ones; the method was immunoSEQ multiplex PCR. The repertoire includes some 160,000 clones, around three quarters of them detected once, and around 5.7% sits in the top ten. The sample was PBMCs. Every receptor here comes from a man between 40 and 49 years old in good health and CMV-seronegative.

The rearrangement links TRBV29-1 to TRBJ1-1; the match to TRBD1 covers 9 bases. The junction had 5 bases not matched to a gene; V was cut back by 8 bases and J by 1 base. From germline, CDR1 is SQVTM and CDR2 ANQGSEA. There are 13 residues in the CDR3. Here the CDR3 DNA reads TGCAGCACGGGACAGGGCCAGAACACTGAAGCTTTCTTT. Translated: CSTGQGQNTEAFF.

This clone was seen only a few times. J is TRBJ1-3 and V is TRBV10-3; D remains unclear. This CDR3 is 15 amino acids long. The germline V and J ends were trimmed by 6 bases and 1 base, with 13 bases remaining between them. Germline-derived CDR1 and CDR2 are ENHRY and SYGVKD. Here the CDR3 DNA reads TGTGCCATCAGCCCCCGCGGGAATTCTGGAAACACCATATATTTT. Protein: CAISPRGNSGNTIYF.

This chain joins TRBV10-3 and TRBJ2-6; a possible D gene is TRBD2 (5 bases). Germline CDR1 is ENHRY and CDR2 is SYGVKD. V was pared by 7 bases and J by 4 bases, with 14 bases between. The CDR3 is made up of 15 amino acids. CDR3 sequence: CAIMDLGPGANVLTF. CDR3 in DNA: TGTGCCATCATGGACTTGGGTCCGGGGGCCAACGTCCTGACTTTC.

This clone was recorded only once. The CDR3 DNA reads TGTGCCAGCCGGAATCCGGGACTAGCAATAGATACGCAGTATTTT. Protein sequence: CASRNPGLAIDTQYF. The chain carries TRBV6-6 and TRBJ2-3, with 9 bases aligning to TRBD2. V shed 8 bases, J shed 5 bases, and the junction held 11 bases outside the gene matches. This CDR3 has 15 residues. Germline V gene lookup returns CDR1 MNHNY and CDR2 SVGAGI (reference sequence).

Only a few counts were recorded for this clone. The chain joins TRBV7-3 to TRBJ2-3; 9 bases map to TRBD2. V was pared by 5 bases and J by 6 bases, with 9 bases of the junction left unmatched. CDR3 length equals 15 residues. CDR1 and CDR2 (germline): SGHTA, FQGTGA. CDR3 nucleotides: TGTGCCAGCAGCAAAACCGCTAGCGGGATCGATACGCAGTATTTT. Amino acids: CASSKTASGIDTQYF. Full variable domain (outside the CDR3, taken from reference TRBV7-3 and TRBJ2-3): GAGVSQTPSNKVTEKGKYVELRCDPISGHTALYWYRQSLGQGPEFLIYFQGTGAADDSGLPNDRFFAVRPEGSVSTLKIQRTERGDSAVYLCASSKTASGIDTQYFGPGTRLTVL.

The rearrangement uses TRBV30 and TRBJ2-1; 12 nucleotides agree with TRBD2. V lost 3 bases and J lost 4; bases outside the gene matches: 4. The CDR3 has 15 amino acids. Germline loops: CDR1 GTSNPN, CDR2 SVGIG (reference sequence). For the CDR3, the DNA is TGTGCCTGGAGGATTGGACTAGCGGGGTACAATGAGCAGTTCTTC. It is translated as CAWRIGLAGYNEQFF.

The rearrangement uses TRBV5-1 and TRBJ2-1, with TRBD2 matching 11 bases. The V gene's germline CDR1 is SGHRS and CDR2 YFSETQ. V gave up 0 bases and J gave up 7 bases; unmatched junction bases: 9. This CDR3 is built from 17 residues. As DNA, the CDR3 is TGCGCCAGCAGCTTGGATTTTAGCGGGGGGGCCAGAAATGAGCAGTTCTTC. The encoded protein is CASSLDFSGGARNEQFF.

This clone occurred once. This chain connects TRBV19 to TRBJ2-1, with 10 bases lining up with TRBD2. The CDR3 loop spans 15 amino acids. Germline CDR1 and CDR2: LNHDA and SQIVND (reference sequence). With 5 bases clipped from V and 2 bases from J, the junction kept 3 bases outside the gene matches. The CDR3 reads CASSFGTSAYNEQFF. As DNA, the CDR3 is TGTGCCAGTAGTTTCGGGACTAGCGCCTACAATGAGCAGTTCTTC.

This chain links TRBV9 with TRBJ2-1; D perhaps matches TRBD1 (6 bases). Germline V gene lookup returns CDR1 SGDLS and CDR2 YYNGEE. The CDR3 totals 16 residues. Trimming pared 0 bases from V and 1 base from J, leaving 11 bases between. CDR3 DNA: TGTGCCAGCAGCGTAGCTCAGGGGTGGTCCTACAATGAGCAGTTCTTC. Protein: CASSVAQGWSYNEQFF.

The gene calls are TRBV19 and TRBJ2-3; TRBD2 agrees at 8 bases. Germline trimming cut 1 base from V and 1 base from J; bases unmatched to any gene: 7. The CDR3 is 17 residues long. Germline V lookup: CDR1 LNHDA, CDR2 SQIVND (reference sequence). CDR3 protein: CASSIVGTSSGTDTQYF. For the CDR3, the DNA is TGTGCCAGTAGTATAGTGGGGACTAGTTCCGGCACAGATACGCAGTATTTT.

The J gene is TRBJ2-5, the V gene TRBV7-9, with a weak D call TRBD2 (6 bases). CDR1 SEHNR and CDR2 FQNEAQ come from the germline V gene (reference sequence). V lost 5 bases and J lost 2, with 15 bases in between. CDR3 size: 15 residues. The CDR3 spells CASSVGTAEQETQYF. In nucleotides, the CDR3 is TGTGCCAGCAGCGTCGGGACTGCGGAACAAGAGACCCAGTACTTC. Drawing the rest from reference TRBV7-9 and TRBJ2-5, the complete variable domain is DTGVSQNPRHKITKRGQNVTFRCDPISEHNRLYWYRQTLGQGPEFLTYFQNEAQLEKSRLLSDRFSAERPKGSFSTLEIQRTEQGDSAMYLCASSVGTAEQETQYFGPGTRLLVL.

The gene calls are TRBV27 and TRBJ1-4; D unclear. Germline-derived CDR1 and CDR2 are MNHEY and SMNVEV (reference sequence). This CDR3 spans 13 amino acids. The V end lost 6 bases, the J end lost 4 bases, and 9 bases lay between the germline ends. This chain's CDR3 is CASRPAGNEKLFF. CDR3 in DNA: TGTGCCAGCAGGCCCGCGGGTAATGAAAAACTGTTTTTT.

V is TRBV6-4 and J is TRBJ2-7, with D possibly matching TRBD2 (9 bases). CDR1 is MRHNA, CDR2 SNTAGT, per germline. The length of the CDR3 is 16 residues. V lost 7 bases to trimming and J lost 9 bases, with 28 bases between them. CDR3 in amino acids: CASTFASRSSGTGQYF. The CDR3 bases are TGTGCCAGCACCTTTGCGAGCCGATCTAGCGGGACAGGGCAGTACTTC.

The table lists this clone with a count of one. This chain uses TRBV6-6 with TRBJ1-4; 9 bases align to TRBD1. With 4 bases clipped from V and 8 bases from J, the junction kept 8 bases outside the gene matches. CDR3 length equals 15 residues. Germline lookup yields CDR1 MNHNY and CDR2 SVGAGI (reference sequence). CDR3 residues: CASSSPDRGEEKLFF. In nucleotides, the CDR3 is TGTGCCAGCAGTTCACCGGACAGGGGTGAGGAAAAACTGTTTTTT.

V and J are TRBV9 and TRBJ1-1, with D possibly being TRBD1 (6 bases). CDR3 length equals 14 residues. V lost 5 bases and J lost 0, with 11 bases in between. The V gene's germline CDR1 is SGDLS and CDR2 YYNGEE. The CDR3 sequence is CASSLTGLNTEAFF. Here the CDR3 DNA reads TGTGCCAGCAGTTTAACAGGGTTGAACACTGAAGCTTTCTTT.

The gene calls are TRBV4-3 and TRBJ1-1; 7 bases match TRBD1. This CDR3 has 13 residues. Germline V CDR1 and CDR2: LGHNA, YSLEER. With 5 bases clipped from V and 6 bases from J, the junction kept 6 bases outside the gene matches. CDR3 DNA: TGCGCCAGCAGCTCACAGGGGAGCGCTGAAGCTTTCTTT. It is translated as CASSSQGSAEAFF.

A few counts support this clone. The chain employs TRBV7-9 and TRBJ1-2; D may be TRBD1 (5 bases). The CDR3 has 15 residues. Trimming removed 6 bases at V and 4 bases at J, with 18 bases between. Germline loops: CDR1 SEHNR, CDR2 FQNEAQ (reference sequence). CDR3 region: CASSSLGGSLYGYTF. The CDR3 bases are TGTGCCAGCAGTAGCCTGGGGGGATCCCTCTATGGCTACACCTTC.

The chain uses TRBV10-1 and TRBJ2-7; a possible D gene is TRBD2 (5 bases). Germline CDR1 WNHNN, CDR2 SYGVQD (reference sequence). Trimming left V 4 bases short and J 7 bases short, with 17 bases between. The CDR3 runs to 14 residues. CDR3 protein: CASSARTPLGEQYF. The DNA for the CDR3 is TGCGCCAGCAGTGCTCGGACTCCGTTGGGGGAGCAGTACTTC.

The chain couples TRBV14 to TRBJ1-1, with D maybe TRBD1 (5 bases). Looked up from germline, CDR1 is SGHDN and CDR2 is FVKESK. This CDR3 contains 18 residues. Between the trimmed V and J ends, which lost 1 base and 0 bases, there was a span of 18 bases. The CDR3 loop reads CASSQGKTDFMMNTEAFF. In nucleotides, the CDR3 is TGTGCCAGCAGCCAAGGAAAGACAGACTTCATGATGAACACTGAAGCTTTCTTT.

This chain uses TRBV6-1 with TRBJ2-1; 11 bases fit TRBD2. J lost 4 bases, V lost 4 bases, and 6 bases had no gene match. Germline CDR1 reads MNHNS; CDR2 reads SASEGT. The CDR3 has 16 residues. CDR3 DNA sequence: TGTGCCAGCAGTGGTCTCGCTAGCGGGGGGTACAATGAGCAGTTCTTC. Translated: CASSGLASGGYNEQFF.

The CDR3 here is CAAQDSLSGNTIYF. For the CDR3, the DNA is TGTGCCGCCCAGGACAGCCTCTCTGGAAACACCATATATTTT. This rearrangement joins TRBV6-1 to TRBJ1-3; D perhaps matches TRBD1 (6 bases). Germline CDR1 MNHNS, CDR2 SASEGT. CDR3 size: 14 residues. Deletions cut 11 bases from V and 0 bases from J, with 14 bases between.

V usage is TRBV4-3 and J usage is TRBJ1-1, with D possibly TRBD1 on 5 matching bases. The CDR3 runs to 15 residues. Germline V CDR1 and CDR2: LGHNA, YSLEER. Trimming pared 0 bases from V and 0 bases from J, leaving 8 bases between. CDR3 bases: TGCGCCAGCAGCCAAGAGCCAGGGCTGAACACTGAAGCTTTCTTT. The encoded protein is CASSQEPGLNTEAFF.

V and J are TRBV6-5 and TRBJ2-5, with 9 bases lining up with TRBD1. Germline CDR1 is MNHEY and CDR2 is SVGAGI. CDR3 length: 16 residues. Trimming took 0 bases from V and 4 from J; bases not matched to a gene: 6. Written as DNA, the CDR3 is TGTGCCAGCAGTTACTCGGGACAGGGATTTGGAGAGACCCAGTACTTC. Amino acids: CASSYSGQGFGETQYF.

This clone was picked up one time. The chain links TRBV5-4 to TRBJ2-7; 8 nucleotides agree with TRBD2. Germline V gene sequence: CDR1 SGHNT, CDR2 YYREEE (reference sequence). This CDR3 has 13 amino acids. Trimming at V came to 5 bases and at J to 6 bases, leaving 7 bases not matched to a gene. This CDR3 reads CASSTGGPVEQYF. CDR3 sequence (DNA): TGTGCCAGCAGTACGGGAGGGCCGGTCGAGCAGTACTTC.

This clone was detected a few times. The chain couples TRBV7-2 to TRBJ1-2; D is unclear. Germline V gene data show CDR1 as SGHTA and CDR2 as FQGNSA. This CDR3 is built from 12 residues. V was clipped by 6 bases and J by 3 bases, with 8 bases between them. CDR3 sequence reads: CASRGSHYGYTF. In DNA form, the CDR3 reads TGTGCCAGCAGAGGGAGTCACTATGGCTACACCTTC. Together with reference TRBV7-2 and TRBJ1-2, the CDR3 gives the full variable domain: GAGVSQSPSNKVTEKGKDVELRCDPISGHTALYWYRQSLGQGLEFLIYFQGNSAPDKSGLPSDRFSAERTGGSVSTLTIQRTQQEDSAVYLCASRGSHYGYTFGSGTRLTVV.

This chain links TRBV7-9 with TRBJ2-2; D not resolved. In germline, CDR1 is SEHNR, CDR2 FQNEAQ (reference sequence). Trimming removed 1 base from V and 0 bases from J, with 3 bases in between. CDR3 size: 14 residues. The CDR3 region is CASSLDSNTGELFF. DNA of the CDR3: TGTGCCAGCAGCTTAGACTCGAACACCGGGGAGCTGTTTTTT.

This sequence joins TRBV5-4 and TRBJ2-2, with 8 nucleotides matching TRBD2. CDR1 and CDR2 (germline): SGHNT, YYREEE (reference sequence). CDR3 length equals 17 residues. Unmatched junction bases numbered 8, after V lost 4 bases and J lost 0 bases. The CDR3 DNA reads TGTGCCAGCAGCCCCCGAGCGGGGGTTTCGAACACCGGGGAGCTGTTTTTT. It is translated as CASSPRAGVSNTGELFF.

This clone was recorded once. This chain's CDR3 is CASSQDDSLAKNIQYF. The DNA of the CDR3 is TGCGCCAGCAGCCAAGATGACAGTCTAGCCAAAAACATTCAGTACTTC. The rearrangement uses TRBV4-3 and TRBJ2-4; a weak D match, TRBD1 (5 bases). The ends were cut back, 0 bases at V and 0 bases at J, with 9 bases in the middle. The length of the CDR3 is 16 residues. CDR1 is LGHNA and CDR2 is YSLEER in the germline V gene.

This chain joins TRBV4-1 and TRBJ1-5, with D maybe TRBD1 (6 bases). Germline V gives CDR1 MGHRA, CDR2 YSYEKL. The V end was cut by 0 bases, the J end by 2 bases, with 14 bases between. The CDR3 length is 17 residues. The CDR3 DNA sequence: TGCGCCAGCAGCCAAGAGGTGGGGGCGTTGGGCAATCAGCCCCAGCATTTT. This translates into CASSQEVGALGNQPQHF.